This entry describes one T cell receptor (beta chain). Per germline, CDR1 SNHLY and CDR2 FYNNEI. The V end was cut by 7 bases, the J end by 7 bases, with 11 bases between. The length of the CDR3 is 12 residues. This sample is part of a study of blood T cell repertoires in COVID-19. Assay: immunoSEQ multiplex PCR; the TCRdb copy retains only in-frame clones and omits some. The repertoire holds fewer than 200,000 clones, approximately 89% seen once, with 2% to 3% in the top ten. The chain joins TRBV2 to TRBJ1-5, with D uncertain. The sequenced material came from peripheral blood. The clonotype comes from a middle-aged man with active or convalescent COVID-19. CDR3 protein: CASTQDGQPQHF. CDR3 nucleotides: TGTGCCAGCACGCAGGATGGGCAGCCCCAGCATTTT.